The T cell receptor beta chain under discussion was sequenced for a study of shared clonotypes between healthy human individuals. At the level of the study: There were three CD4 naive, three CD4 memory, two CD8 naive and one CD8 memory plates per donor.

Assay used: immunoSEQ multiplex PCR; TCRdb lists only in-frame clones, some missing. The data show 2 million to 3 million clones, 93% seen once. Details on this clone: Its matching antigen is unknown.

General observations from the study: Naive subsets, compared against memory subsets, generally had larger estimated richness values.

This receptor was obtained from a man between 18 and 29 years old in good health. Some clones in this sample may be carry-over from other donors' samples. Sequencing input: naive CD4+ T cells from PBMCs. The subset: CD45RA+ positively selected.

CDR3 loop: CASSLGQREDQETQYF. CDR3 DNA sequence: TGTGCCAGCAGCTTAGGCCAGCGGGAGGACCAAGAGACCCAGTACTTC. V usage is TRBV13 and J usage is TRBJ2-5, with 9 bases that match TRBD2. Trimming removed 0 bases from V and 0 bases from J; junction bases left unmatched: 2. The V gene's germline CDR1 is PRHDT and CDR2 FYEKMQ (reference sequence). The CDR3 is 16 residues long.